Shown below are 18 T cell receptor beta chains from a single sample sequenced in a study of chemoradiotherapy in HPV16-positive cancers (dated by TCRdb to about 2022). The library was obtained by the immunoSEQ multiplex PCR assay. This immuneACCESS table, as held by TCRdb, lists in-frame sequences with V and J called but not all clones. Of the missing ones, under half trace to an unresolved V gene in checked studies; the others have no known cause. The sample table shows a few thousand clones, and roughly 77% are seen once. Roughly 6% of the sample is held by the ten biggest clonotypes. This material consisted of tumor tissue, taken from a patient who underwent chemoradiotherapy. These receptor sequences come from a human donor with HPV-associated anogenital cancer.

The chain joins TRBV28 to TRBJ1-2, with 8 bases identical to TRBD1. The CDR3 length is 14 residues. Germline CDR1 reads MDHEN; CDR2 reads SYDVKM. J was trimmed by 4 bases and V by 4 bases; bases with no gene match: 5. CDR3 bases: TGTGCCAGCAGTTCTCAGGGGGCGCGCTATGGCTACACCTTC. It specifies CASSSQGARYGYTF.

The chain combines TRBV7-3 with TRBJ2-7; 8 bases line up with TRBD1. V trimming: 6 bases; J trimming: 6 bases; junction bases outside the gene matches: 7. Germline CDR1 reads SGHTA; CDR2 reads FQGTGA. The length of the CDR3 is 13 residues. In DNA form, the CDR3 reads TGTGCCAGCAGGAAAGACAGGGGAGGCGAGCAGTACTTC. Translated: CASRKDRGGEQYF.

The chain links TRBV2 to TRBJ1-4; a weak D match, TRBD1 (6 bases). V was pared by 3 bases and J by 8 bases, with 16 bases between. This CDR3 comprises 15 residues. Germline V gene lookup returns CDR1 SNHLY and CDR2 FYNNEI. CDR3 sequence reads: CASSDPGALKEKLFF. Written as DNA, the CDR3 is TGTGCCAGCAGTGATCCAGGGGCCCTCAAGGAAAAACTGTTTTTT.

The chain links TRBV6-1 to TRBJ1-2; the D gene is possibly TRBD1 (5 bases). The CDR3 has 15 residues. V lost 1 base and J 8 bases, leaving 17 bases between the germline ends. The germline V gene encodes CDR1 MNHNS and CDR2 SASEGT. CDR3 DNA: TGTGCCAGCAGTGAAGTTTCTGGGGGTTCCGGCGGCTACACCTTC. Translating it yields CASSEVSGGSGGYTF.

CDR3 in amino acids: CASSITGQLHYNEQFF. CDR3 coding DNA: TGTGCCAGTAGTATCACAGGACAGCTACACTACAATGAGCAGTTCTTC. The genes are TRBV19 and TRBJ2-1; D possibly corresponds to TRBD1 (6 bases). V lost 3 bases, J lost 3 bases, and 15 bases lay in between. The CDR3 totals 16 residues. The germline V gene has CDR1 LNHDA and CDR2 SQIVND (reference sequence).

This rearrangement joins TRBV2 to TRBJ1-1; unclear D gene. The CDR3 runs to 12 residues. Deletions cut 6 bases from V and 5 bases from J, with 10 bases between. Germline V gene sequence: CDR1 SNHLY, CDR2 FYNNEI. In nucleotides, the CDR3 is TGTGCCAGCAGCCTACGCGGGACTGAAGCTTTCTTT. It yields the protein CASSLRGTEAFF.

This clone came up a few times. The rearrangement joins TRBV5-6 to TRBJ2-1, with a weak D call TRBD1 (6 bases). The CDR3 sequence is 15 residues long. V lost 6 bases and J lost 5, with 18 bases in between. Germline V CDR1 and CDR2: SGHDT, YYEEEE. The CDR3 is CASTNRALAHNEQFF. Written as DNA, the CDR3 is TGTGCCAGCACCAACAGGGCCTTGGCGCACAATGAGCAGTTCTTC.

V and J are TRBV6-1 and TRBJ1-5; possibly TRBD1 for D (5 bases). Trimming stripped 3 bases from V and 5 bases from J, with 8 bases between. CDR1 and CDR2 from the germline V gene are MNHNS and SASEGT. This CDR3 region has 13 residues. CDR3 in DNA: TGTGCCAGCAGTGACAGGGCCCATCAGCCCCAGCATTTT. This sequence encodes CASSDRAHQPQHF.

The rearrangement uses TRBV6-1 and TRBJ1-6, with D possibly matching TRBD1 (6 bases). Between the trimmed V and J ends, which lost 3 bases and 8 bases, there was a span of 17 bases. In germline, CDR1 is MNHNS, CDR2 SASEGT. CDR3 length: 16 amino acids. In DNA form, the CDR3 reads TGTGCCAGCAGTGAGGCTACTCACAGGGTATATTCACCCCTCCACTTT. Protein sequence: CASSEATHRVYSPLHF.

This sequence joins TRBV5-5 and TRBJ1-2, with TRBD1 matching 7 bases. The CDR3 has 14 amino acids. The germline gives CDR1 SGHKS, CDR2 YYEKEE (reference sequence). The junction had 4 bases not matched to a gene; V was cut back by 2 bases and J by 3 bases. CDR3 nucleotide sequence: TGTGCCAGCAGCTTTCAGGGGGTCGACTATGGCTACACCTTC. It translates to CASSFQGVDYGYTF.

J is TRBJ2-5 and V is TRBV5-6; no clear D. V gave up 4 bases and J gave up 5 bases, with 12 bases separating them. This CDR3 has 13 amino acids. Per the germline V gene, CDR1 is SGHDT and CDR2 is YYEEEE. The CDR3 is CASSPRPMETQYF. CDR3 DNA sequence: TGTGCCAGCAGCCCCCGCCCCATGGAGACCCAGTACTTC.

This clone was found a few times. The chain links TRBV27 to TRBJ1-6; D is unresolved. The germline V gene encodes CDR1 MNHEY and CDR2 SMNVEV (reference sequence). The CDR3 is 13 residues long. Trimming stripped 2 bases from V and 9 bases from J, with 8 bases between. CDR3 sequence reads: CASSLRGSSPLHF. The DNA for the CDR3 is TGTGCCAGCAGTTTACGGGGAAGTTCACCCCTCCACTTT.

This chain links TRBV29-1 with TRBJ1-2; 9 positions match TRBD1. The CDR3 has 12 amino acids. Germline trimming cut 4 bases from V and 8 bases from J; bases unmatched to any gene: 5. CDR1 and CDR2 from the germline V gene are SQVTM and ANQGSEA. The CDR3 sequence: CSVGVGQGGYTF. The CDR3, as DNA: TGCAGCGTTGGTGTGGGACAGGGCGGCTACACCTTC. The complete variable domain, with remaining parts taken from reference TRBV29-1 and TRBJ1-2, reads SAVISQKPSRDICQRGTSLTIQCQVDSQVTMMFWYRQQPGQSLTLIATANQGSEATYESGFVIDKFPISRPNLTFSTLTVSNMSPEDSSIYLCSVGVGQGGYTFGSGTRLTVV.

The genes are TRBV2 and TRBJ2-3; D is perhaps TRBD1 or TRBD2 (5 bases each). In germline, CDR1 is SNHLY, CDR2 FYNNEI. The CDR3 has 13 residues. Trimming shortened V by 8 bases and J by 4 bases, and 13 bases separated the two germline ends. In DNA, the CDR3 is TGTGCCAGCCGAGGGGTAGTTGCAGATACGCAGTATTTT. Encoded protein: CASRGVVADTQYF.

V is TRBV4-3 and J is TRBJ1-6, with TRBD1 identical over 7 bases. This CDR3 comprises 15 residues. J lost 7 bases, V lost 2 bases, and 5 bases had no gene match. Germline V lookup: CDR1 LGHNA, CDR2 YSLEER. CDR3 protein: CASSQTDRANSPLHF. The CDR3 bases are TGCGCCAGCAGCCAAACCGACAGGGCGAATTCACCCCTCCACTTT.

The V gene is TRBV30, the J gene TRBJ1-6; a possible D gene is TRBD1 (6 bases). V lost 4 bases and J lost 10, with 14 bases in between. The CDR3 spans 13 residues. From germline, CDR1 is GTSNPN and CDR2 SVGIG (reference sequence). CDR3 sequence reads: CAWKGGLRSPLHF. CDR3 sequence (DNA): TGTGCCTGGAAGGGGGGGCTGAGGTCACCCCTCCACTTT.

The chain combines TRBV5-1 with TRBJ2-5; TRBD1 matches 9 bases. CDR3 size: 14 residues. The germline V gene encodes CDR1 SGHRS and CDR2 YFSETQ. V trimming: 3 bases; J trimming: 4 bases; junction bases outside the gene matches: 4. The chain's CDR3 is CASSSDRGRETQYF. The CDR3 DNA is TGCGCCAGCAGCTCGGACAGGGGTCGAGAGACCCAGTACTTC.

The gene calls are TRBV6-1 and TRBJ1-1; 8 bases line up with TRBD1. The CDR3 consists of 13 residues. Unmatched junction bases numbered 7, after V lost 6 bases and J lost 7 bases. Germline CDR1 MNHNS, CDR2 SASEGT. The CDR3 sequence is CASRTTGASEAFF. CDR3 nucleotides: TGTGCCAGCAGGACGACAGGGGCAAGTGAAGCTTTCTTT.